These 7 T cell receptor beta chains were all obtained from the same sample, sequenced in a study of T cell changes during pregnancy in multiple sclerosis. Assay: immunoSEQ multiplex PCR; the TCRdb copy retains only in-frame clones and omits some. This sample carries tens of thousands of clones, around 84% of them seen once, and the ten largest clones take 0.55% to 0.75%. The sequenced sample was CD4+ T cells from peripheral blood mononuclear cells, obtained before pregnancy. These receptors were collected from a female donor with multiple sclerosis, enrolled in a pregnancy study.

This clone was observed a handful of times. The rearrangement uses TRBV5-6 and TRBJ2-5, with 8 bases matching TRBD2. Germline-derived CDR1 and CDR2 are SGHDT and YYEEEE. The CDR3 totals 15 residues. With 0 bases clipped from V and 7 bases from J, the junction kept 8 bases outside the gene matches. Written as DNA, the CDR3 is TGTGCCAGCAGCTTGGGACTAGCGCCCCTCCGGACCCAGTACTTC. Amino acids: CASSLGLAPLRTQYF.

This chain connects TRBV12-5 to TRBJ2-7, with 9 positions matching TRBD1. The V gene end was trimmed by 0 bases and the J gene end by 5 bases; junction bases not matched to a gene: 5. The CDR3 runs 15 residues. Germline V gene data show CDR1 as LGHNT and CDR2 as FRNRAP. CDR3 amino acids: CASGLVTGGTDEQYF. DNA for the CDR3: TGTGCTAGTGGTTTGGTTACAGGGGGCACCGACGAGCAGTACTTC. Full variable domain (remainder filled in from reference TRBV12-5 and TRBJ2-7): DARVTQTPRHKVTEMGQEVTMRCQPILGHNTVFWYRQTMMQGLELLAYFRNRAPLDDSGMPKDRFSAEMPDATLATLKIQPSEPRDSAVYFCASGLVTGGTDEQYFGPGTRLTVT.

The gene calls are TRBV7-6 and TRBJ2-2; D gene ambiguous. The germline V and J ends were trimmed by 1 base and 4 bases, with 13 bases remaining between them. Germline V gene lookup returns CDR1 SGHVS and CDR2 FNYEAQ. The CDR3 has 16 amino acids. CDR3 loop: CASSLETQTGTGELFF. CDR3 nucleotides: TGTGCCAGCAGCTTAGAAACCCAGACGGGCACCGGGGAGCTGTTTTTT.

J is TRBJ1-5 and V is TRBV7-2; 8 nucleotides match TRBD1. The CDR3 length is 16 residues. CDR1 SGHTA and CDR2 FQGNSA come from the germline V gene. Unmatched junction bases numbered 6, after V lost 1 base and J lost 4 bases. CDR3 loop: CASSLVGTGGNQPQHF. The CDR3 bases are TGTGCCAGCAGCTTAGTGGGTACAGGGGGGAATCAGCCCCAGCATTTT.

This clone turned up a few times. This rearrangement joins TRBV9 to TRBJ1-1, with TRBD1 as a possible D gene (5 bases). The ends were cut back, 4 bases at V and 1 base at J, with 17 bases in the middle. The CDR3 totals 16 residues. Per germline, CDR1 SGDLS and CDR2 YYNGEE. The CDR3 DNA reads TGTGCCAGCAGCACCCTCCCGGGGGTGGGGAACACTGAAGCTTTCTTT. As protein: CASSTLPGVGNTEAFF. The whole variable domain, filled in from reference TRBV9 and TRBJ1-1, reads DSGVTQTPKHLITATGQRVTLRCSPRSGDLSVYWYQQSLDQGLQFLIQYYNGEERAKGNILERFSAQQFPDLHSELNLSSLELGDSALYFCASSTLPGVGNTEAFFGQGTRLTVV.

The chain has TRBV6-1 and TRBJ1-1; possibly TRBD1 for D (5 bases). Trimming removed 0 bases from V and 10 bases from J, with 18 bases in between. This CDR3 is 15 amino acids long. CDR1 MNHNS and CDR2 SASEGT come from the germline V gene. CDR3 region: CASSEALPGGGAAFF. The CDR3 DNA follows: TGTGCCAGCAGTGAAGCGCTTCCGGGGGGAGGTGCAGCTTTCTTT.

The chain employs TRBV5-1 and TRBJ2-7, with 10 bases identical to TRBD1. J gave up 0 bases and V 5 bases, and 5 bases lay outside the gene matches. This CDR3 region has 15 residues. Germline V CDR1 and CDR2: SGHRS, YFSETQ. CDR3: CASRSGTGVSYEQYF. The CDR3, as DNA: TGCGCCAGCAGGTCCGGGACAGGGGTCTCCTACGAGCAGTACTTC.